This entry concerns a single TCR beta chain. What it recognizes is unknown. Germline values: CDR1 MNHEY, CDR2 SVGAGI. V was pared by 7 bases and J by 5 bases, with 21 bases of the junction left unmatched. The CDR3 covers 18 residues. General study findings and limits: Tumor-infiltrating Treg TCR alpha and beta sequences overlapped most with tumor naive CD4+ T cells, then blood naive. Tumor memory CD4+ T cell TCR gene usage clustered with blood and lymph node memory CD4+ cells and lymph node naive CD4+ cells. The larger cohort examined one V-J beta rearrangement, not whole repertoires.

MiXCR, applied by TCRdb to the 5' RACE reads, yields one record per CDR3 protein. This sample has 62,000 or so distinct CDR3 sequences, with about 20% found just once. This TCR came from a female donor with breast cancer. The sample consisted of memory CD4+ T cells sorted from a lymph node. Described subset: memory CD4+ T cells, CD4+CD45RO+CD25-. The V call is TRBV6-5, the J call TRBJ1-1, with TRBD1 matching over 8 bases. CDR3 residues: CASTCSGQGSSRRTEAFF. The CDR3 DNA is TGTGCCAGCACCTGCTCTGGACAGGGATCGTCTAGAAGGACTGAAGCTTTCTTT.